A single sample gave rise to the 32 T cell receptor beta chains below, sequenced in a study of cytomegalovirus exposure and HLA in healthy donors (dated by TCRdb to about 2017). Libraries were prepared through the immunoSEQ multiplex PCR assay. For the multiplex PCR, a mixture combining 60 forward primers for TCR Vbeta segments and 13 reverse primers for TCR Jbeta segments was used. TCRdb re-hosts the immuneACCESS table, in-frame sequences only. Its copies lack some clones; in the studies checked, an unresolved V gene accounts for under half of them, and the cause for the rest is not known. The sample data list under 150,000 clones, and approximately 82% of these were observed just once. Clones ranked in the top ten supply approximately 2.6% of the sample. The sequencing input was PBMCs. The origin of the receptors is a man aged 50-59 years in good health and CMV-seronegative.

The chain joins TRBV5-1 to TRBJ1-1; TRBD1 might be the D (5 bases). Between the trimmed V and J ends, which lost 0 bases and 1 base, there was a span of 10 bases. This CDR3 comprises 15 residues. The germline CDR1 and CDR2 sequences are SGHRS and YFSETQ. Here the CDR3 reads CASSLVMGGNTEAFF. In DNA, the CDR3 is TGCGCCAGCAGCTTGGTAATGGGGGGGAACACTGAAGCTTTCTTT.

Comment on this clone: At one end, the junction sequence differs from germline, possibly due to a read error. At the DNA level, this CDR3 is encoded by other sequences in the same sample as well. V gene TRBV4-1 combines with J gene TRBJ1-4; TRBD1 agrees at 12 bases. The germline V gene encodes CDR1 MGHRA and CDR2 YSYEKL. This CDR3 contains 18 residues. The CDR3 protein is CASSLQGTGGARGEKLFF. The DNA of the CDR3 is TGCGCCAGTAGCCTCCAGGGGACAGGGGGCGCCAGGGGAGAAAAACTGTTTTTT.

The V and J genes are TRBV15 and TRBJ1-5; D unresolved. Germline values: CDR1 LNHNV, CDR2 YYDKDF (reference sequence). This CDR3 has 16 residues. Trimming removed 0 bases at V and 0 bases at J, with 9 bases between. The chain's CDR3 is CATSRDHSYSNQPQHF. The DNA of the CDR3 is TGTGCCACCAGCAGAGATCACAGTTATAGCAATCAGCCCCAGCATTTT.

The chain carries TRBV9 and TRBJ1-4; D uncertain. The CDR3 length is 13 residues. Trimming took off 0 bases at V and 7 bases at J, with 7 bases between the two ends. Per the germline V gene, CDR1 is SGDLS and CDR2 is YYNGEE. The CDR3 DNA is TGTGCCAGCAGCGTAGGCGGGTTTGAAAAACTGTTTTTT. This sequence encodes CASSVGGFEKLFF.

V and J are TRBV29-1 and TRBJ2-5, with TRBD2 matching over 12 bases. Trimming at V came to 5 bases and at J to 11 bases, leaving 12 bases not matched to a gene. CDR3 size: 14 residues. Looked up from germline, CDR1 is SQVTM and CDR2 is ANQGSEA. The CDR3 loop reads CSVTLAGGRREQYF. The CDR3 nucleotides read TGCAGCGTTACTCTAGCGGGGGGGCGCCGGGAGCAGTACTTC.

V gene TRBV18 combines with J gene TRBJ2-5, with no clear D. The CDR3 is 14 amino acids. Between the trimmed V and J ends, which lost 3 bases and 0 bases, there was a span of 8 bases. Looked up from germline, CDR1 is KGHSH and CDR2 is LQKENI. The CDR3 loop reads CASSPAENQETQYF. The CDR3 DNA reads as TGTGCCAGCTCACCCGCGGAGAACCAAGAGACCCAGTACTTC.

The chain joins TRBV7-9 to TRBJ2-7; 7 bases fit TRBD1. The CDR3 is 16 amino acids. The germline V gene encodes CDR1 SEHNR and CDR2 FQNEAQ (reference sequence). With 5 bases clipped from V and 0 bases from J, the junction kept 10 bases outside the gene matches. The CDR3 DNA sequence: TGTGCCAGCAGCAGTCCAGAACAGGGGAGCTCCTACGAGCAGTACTTC. This codes for CASSSPEQGSSYEQYF.

The chain links TRBV18 to TRBJ2-5; TRBD2 matches 8 bases. The CDR3 runs 14 residues. The V and J ends lost 7 bases and 7 bases, in that order; junction bases with no gene match: 11. CDR1 is KGHSH and CDR2 is LQKENI in the germline V gene. Here the CDR3 DNA reads TGTGCCAGCTTGGAGGGGACTAGGTCTGGGACCCAGTACTTC. It translates to CASLEGTRSGTQYF.

V is TRBV18 and J is TRBJ1-6; D not resolved. CDR1 KGHSH and CDR2 LQKENI come from the germline V gene. The V and J ends lost 4 bases and 7 bases respectively, with 8 bases between them. The CDR3 has 13 residues. The CDR3 region is CASSLSGNSPLHF. Here the CDR3 DNA reads TGTGCCAGCTCACTATCAGGAAATTCACCCCTCCACTTT.

This clone appeared a single time. The chain employs TRBV7-9 and TRBJ2-1, with D possibly TRBD1 on 5 matching bases. CDR1 SEHNR and CDR2 FQNEAQ come from the germline V gene (reference sequence). This CDR3 is 11 amino acids long. V was cut by 6 bases and J by 10 bases, with 10 bases left in between. This CDR3 is CASSDPGEQFF. CDR3 nucleotides: TGTGCCAGCAGTGACCCAGGGGAGCAGTTCTTC.

The rearrangement links TRBV7-2 to TRBJ2-6; D is undetermined. The CDR3 totals 12 residues. V shed 10 bases and J shed 12 bases, with 16 bases lying between them. Germline-derived CDR1 and CDR2 are SGHTA and FQGNSA. The CDR3 reads CATTEPLSVLTF. In nucleotides, the CDR3 is TGTGCCACAACAGAACCTCTATCCGTCCTGACTTTC.

In its sample, this clone was seen once. This chain uses TRBV15 with TRBJ1-2, with D tentatively TRBD1 (5 bases). The germline V and J ends were trimmed by 4 bases and 2 bases, with 11 bases remaining between them. This CDR3 is 14 amino acids long. Per the germline V gene, CDR1 is LNHNV and CDR2 is YYDKDF (reference sequence). CDR3 residues: CATSIWTRNYGYTF. CDR3 nucleotides: TGTGCCACCAGCATCTGGACACGAAACTATGGCTACACCTTC.

This clone was counted only a few times. The rearrangement uses TRBV19 and TRBJ1-2; perhaps TRBD1 as D (5 bases). The CDR3 is 13 residues long. V was shortened by 7 bases and J by 6 bases, with 15 bases between the two germline ends. Germline CDR1 reads LNHDA; CDR2 reads SQIVND (reference sequence). In nucleotides, the CDR3 is TGTGCCAGTACTACCGTAGGGGCAGATGGCTACACCTTC. Protein sequence: CASTTVGADGYTF.

V and J are TRBV4-3 and TRBJ2-7, with TRBD1 identical over 8 bases. V trimming: 1 base; J trimming: 2 bases; junction bases outside the gene matches: 7. There are 16 residues in the CDR3. Germline V gene data show CDR1 as LGHNA and CDR2 as YSLEER. This CDR3 reads CASSQVMGTGAYEQYF. The DNA of the CDR3 is TGCGCCAGCAGCCAAGTAATGGGGACAGGCGCCTACGAGCAGTACTTC.

The rearrangement joins TRBV11-3 to TRBJ1-6; D perhaps matches TRBD1 (5 bases). V dropped 1 base and J dropped 9 bases, with 10 bases sitting between them. CDR1 and CDR2 from the germline V gene are SGHNT and YENEEA. CDR3 length: 14 amino acids. The DNA for the CDR3 is TGTGCCAGCAGCTTAGGGGGCCCAACTTCACCCCTCCACTTT. Amino acids: CASSLGGPTSPLHF.

J is TRBJ1-1 and V is TRBV6-1; 7 positions agree with TRBD1. Trimming removed 4 bases from V and 4 bases from J; junction bases left unmatched: 9. The CDR3 has 15 residues. The germline V gene has CDR1 MNHNS and CDR2 SASEGT. The CDR3: CASSGLGQIATEAFF. CDR3 nucleotides: TGTGCCAGCAGTGGGTTGGGACAGATTGCCACTGAAGCTTTCTTT.

This chain links TRBV7-8 with TRBJ1-1; D remains ambiguous. Trimming left V 6 bases short and J 6 bases short, with 11 bases between. Germline CDR1 reads SGHVS; CDR2 reads FQNEAQ. This CDR3 spans 12 amino acids. The DNA for the CDR3 is TGTGCCAGCAGACCGGTGGGAGCTGAAGCTTTCTTT. Residues: CASRPVGAEAFF.

The CDR3 bases are TGTGCCAGCAGCCTTAAATCTGGAAACACCATATATTTT. It specifies CASSLKSGNTIYF. The chain is built from TRBV5-4 and TRBJ1-3; D is undetermined. V lost 4 bases and J lost 1, with 6 bases in between. The CDR3 contains 13 residues. Germline lookup yields CDR1 SGHNT and CDR2 YYREEE (reference sequence).

The V gene is TRBV4-3, the J gene TRBJ1-1, with D perhaps matching TRBD1 (5 bases). Germline V lookup: CDR1 LGHNA, CDR2 YSLEER. Trimming pared 0 bases from V and 7 bases from J, leaving 15 bases between. This CDR3 region has 15 residues. CDR3 DNA sequence: TGCGCCAGCAGCCAAGAGTCGATCCATACAGGTGAAGCTTTCTTT. This encodes CASSQESIHTGEAFF.

This clone was picked up a small number of times. The rearrangement links TRBV7-2 to TRBJ1-6, with TRBD1 matching 7 bases. This CDR3 is 13 amino acids long. Germline V lookup: CDR1 SGHTA, CDR2 FQGNSA. Trimming cost V 7 bases and J 7 bases; bases outside gene matches: 4. CDR3 in DNA: TGTGCCAGCAATGGACAGGTGAATTCACCCCTCCACTTT. This sequence encodes CASNGQVNSPLHF.

This clone was seen once. This chain uses TRBV19 with TRBJ2-7; D is undetermined. The CDR3 has 13 residues. The germline V gene encodes CDR1 LNHDA and CDR2 SQIVND (reference sequence). The V end lost 6 bases, the J end lost 2 bases, and 11 bases lay between the germline ends. The CDR3, as DNA: TGTGCCAGTAGCATTGGCAGTACCTACGAGCAGTACTTC. Protein: CASSIGSTYEQYF. Supplemented by reference TRBV19 and TRBJ2-7, the full variable domain reads DGGITQSPKYLFRKEGQNVTLSCEQNLNHDAMYWYRQDPGQGLRLIYYSQIVNDFQKGDIAEGYSVSREKKESFPLTVTSAQKNPTAFYLCASSIGSTYEQYFGPGTRLTVT.

The chain couples TRBV6-5 to TRBJ2-1, with D unclear. Germline CDR1 and CDR2: MNHEY and SVGAGI. Trimming stripped 4 bases from V and 0 bases from J, with 13 bases between. The CDR3 covers 16 residues. Written as DNA, the CDR3 is TGTGCCAGCAGTTCTACCCTGCCTCCCTCCTACAATGAGCAGTTCTTC. Translated: CASSSTLPPSYNEQFF.

V and J are TRBV5-6 and TRBJ1-5; perhaps TRBD1 as D (5 bases). Trimming pared 3 bases from V and 2 bases from J, leaving 21 bases between. CDR1 is SGHDT and CDR2 is YYEEEE in the germline V gene. This CDR3 comprises 18 residues. The CDR3 reads CASSSGWGQGGRNQPQHF. In nucleotides, the CDR3 is TGTGCCAGCAGCTCTGGGTGGGGCCAGGGCGGACGCAATCAGCCCCAGCATTTT.

This clone was seen only a few times. The chain carries TRBV14 and TRBJ2-5; the D is unclear. The V end was cut by 1 base, the J end by 5 bases, with 11 bases between. The CDR3 covers 14 residues. CDR1 is SGHDN, CDR2 FVKESK, per germline. CDR3 bases: TGTGCCAGCAGCCAAGGAACTGTGTGGGAGACCCAGTACTTC. Translated, it gives CASSQGTVWETQYF. Full variable domain (missing parts from reference TRBV14 and TRBJ2-5): EAGVTQFPSHSVIEKGQTVTLRCDPISGHDNLYWYRRVMGKEIKFLLHFVKESKQDESGMPNNRFLAERTGGTYSTLKVQPAELEDSGVYFCASSQGTVWETQYFGPGTRLLVL.

This clone has more than one count but fewer than ten. V usage is TRBV4-1 and J usage is TRBJ1-5; D unclear. The CDR3 has 16 residues. Germline V gene lookup returns CDR1 MGHRA and CDR2 YSYEKL. V dropped 1 base and J dropped 1 base, with 11 bases sitting between them. Here the CDR3 DNA reads TGCGCCAGCAGCCAAGCTGGCCGAGGGAGCAATCAGCCCCAGCATTTT. This sequence encodes CASSQAGRGSNQPQHF.

The rearrangement joins TRBV6-1 to TRBJ2-3; 9 nucleotides match TRBD2. CDR1 and CDR2 (germline): MNHNS, SASEGT. The CDR3 contains 16 residues. After removal of 4 bases from V and 3 bases from J, the junction contained 8 bases not matched to a gene. CDR3 sequence reads: CASSGLASGVTDTQYF. DNA for the CDR3: TGTGCCAGCAGTGGGCTGGCTAGCGGGGTGACAGATACGCAGTATTTT.

CDR3 sequence reads: CAAWDSNEKLFF. The CDR3, as DNA: TGTGCCGCGTGGGACAGTAATGAAAAACTGTTTTTT. The V call is TRBV6-6, the J call TRBJ1-4; 7 nucleotides line up with TRBD1. J gave up 4 bases and V 11 bases, and 4 bases lay outside the gene matches. Germline CDR1 MNHNY, CDR2 SVGAGI (reference sequence). This CDR3 is built from 12 residues.

In regard to this clone: The junction differs from germline at one of its ends, possibly a read error. The V gene is TRBV7-8, the J gene TRBJ1-1, with 9 bases fitting TRBD1. CDR1 is SGHVS and CDR2 is FQNEAQ in the germline V gene. The CDR3 has 14 amino acids. The chain's CDR3 is CASTLGTGRTEAFF. CDR3 nucleotides: TGTGCCAGCACCTTAGGGACAGGGCGGACTGAAGCTTTCTTT. Variable domain in full (rest from reference TRBV7-8 and TRBJ1-1): GAGVSQSPRYKVAKRGQDVALRCDPISGHVSLFWYQQALGQGPEFLTYFQNEAQLDKSGLPSDRFFAERPEGSVSTLKIQRTQQEDSAVYLCASTLGTGRTEAFFGQGTRLTVV.

The rearrangement uses TRBV9 and TRBJ1-1; 10 bases match TRBD1. The CDR3 loop spans 13 amino acids. The V gene end was trimmed by 3 bases and the J gene end by 10 bases; junction bases not matched to a gene: 6. Germline-derived CDR1 and CDR2 are SGDLS and YYNGEE. CDR3: CASSGRTGGTAFF. CDR3 sequence (DNA): TGTGCCAGCAGCGGCAGGACAGGGGGGACAGCTTTCTTT.

The chain is built from TRBV5-4 and TRBJ1-6, with D possibly TRBD1 on 6 matching bases. Between the trimmed V and J ends, which lost 7 bases and 8 bases, there was a span of 22 bases. Germline-derived CDR1 and CDR2 are SGHNT and YYREEE (reference sequence). The CDR3 has 16 residues. The CDR3 DNA reads as TGTGCCAGCTTCAAGGGCGGGGGGCCCCCGGATTCACCCCTCCACTTT. As protein: CASFKGGGPPDSPLHF.

The chain combines TRBV30 with TRBJ2-7; perhaps TRBD2 as D (7 bases). CDR3 size: 14 residues. The germline V gene encodes CDR1 GTSNPN and CDR2 SVGIG (reference sequence). V was cut by 3 bases and J by 3 bases, with 15 bases left in between. CDR3 nucleotide sequence: TGTGCCTGGAGCTCTGGGGGGGCACGCTACGAGCAGTACTTC. The encoded protein is CAWSSGGARYEQYF.

V gene TRBV10-3 combines with J gene TRBJ1-2, with TRBD1 matching over 12 bases. This CDR3 spans 17 amino acids. CDR1 is ENHRY, CDR2 SYGVKD, per germline. J lost 4 bases, V lost 3 bases, and 9 bases had no gene match. The CDR3 DNA is TGTGCCATCAGTGACTCCCTTGGGACAGGGGGCGGCTATGGCTACACCTTC. Its translation is CAISDSLGTGGGYGYTF.